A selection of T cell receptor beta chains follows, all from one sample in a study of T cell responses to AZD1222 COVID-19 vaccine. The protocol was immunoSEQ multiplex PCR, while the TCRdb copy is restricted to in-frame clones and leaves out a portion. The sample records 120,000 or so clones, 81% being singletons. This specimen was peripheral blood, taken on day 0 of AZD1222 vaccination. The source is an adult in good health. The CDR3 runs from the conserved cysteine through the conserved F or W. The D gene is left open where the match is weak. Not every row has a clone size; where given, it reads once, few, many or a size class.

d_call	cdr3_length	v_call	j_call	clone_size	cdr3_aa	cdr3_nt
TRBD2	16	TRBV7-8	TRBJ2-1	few	CASSRRPSGRALEQFF	TGTGCCAGCAGCCGCCGCCCTAGCGGGAGGGCCCTTGAGCAGTTCTTC
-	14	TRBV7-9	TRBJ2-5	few	CASSLARVGETQYF	TGTGCCAGCAGCTTAGCGCGGGTGGGAGAGACCCAGTACTTC
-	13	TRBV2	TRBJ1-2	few	CATQQSPGGGYTF	TGTGCCACCCAACAGTCCCCGGGCGGGGGCTACACCTTC
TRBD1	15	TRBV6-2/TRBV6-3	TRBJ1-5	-	CASSTGGGGNQPQHF	TGTGCCAGCAGTACAGGGGGCGGTGGCAATCAGCCCCAGCATTTT
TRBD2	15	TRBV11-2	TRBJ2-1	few	CASSLSSGVNNEQFF	TGTGCCAGCAGCTTGTCTAGCGGAGTGAACAATGAGCAGTTCTTC
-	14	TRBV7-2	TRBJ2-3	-	CASSLFVGTDTQYF	TGTGCCAGCAGCTTATTTGTTGGCACAGATACGCAGTATTTT
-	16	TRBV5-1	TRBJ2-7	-	CASSLAPTSASYEQYF	TGCGCCAGCAGCTTGGCACCCACGTCAGCCTCCTACGAGCAGTACTTC
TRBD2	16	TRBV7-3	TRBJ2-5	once	CASSSGLAGGQETQYF	TGTGCCAGCAGCTCGGGACTAGCGGGGGGCCAAGAGACCCAGTACTTC
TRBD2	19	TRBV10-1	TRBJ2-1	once	CASSESGLAGSSSYNEQFF	TGCGCCAGCAGTGAATCCGGACTAGCGGGCTCGAGCTCCTACAATGAGCAGTTCTTC
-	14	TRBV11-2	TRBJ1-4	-	CASSPARQNEKLFF	TGTGCCAGCAGCCCCGCGCGGCAGAATGAAAAACTGTTTTTT
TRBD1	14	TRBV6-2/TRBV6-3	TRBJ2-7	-	CASSYSAGGYEQYF	TGTGCCAGCAGTTACTCGGCAGGGGGATACGAGCAGTACTTC
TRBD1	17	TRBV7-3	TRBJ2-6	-	CASSLVGQSSGANVLTF	TGTGCCAGCAGCTTAGTGGGACAGAGCTCTGGGGCCAACGTCCTGACTTTC
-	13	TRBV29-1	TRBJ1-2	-	CSAEGTGRDGYTF	TGCAGCGCAGAAGGGACGGGTAGGGATGGCTACACCTTC
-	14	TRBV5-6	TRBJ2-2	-	CASSLYTRTGELFF	TGTGCCAGCAGCTTGTATACTAGGACCGGGGAGCTGTTTTTT
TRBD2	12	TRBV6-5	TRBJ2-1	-	CASGGRAREQFF	TGTGCCAGCGGGGGGAGGGCTAGGGAGCAGTTCTTC
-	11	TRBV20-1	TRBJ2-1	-	CRALSGNEQFF	TGCAGGGCCCTTTCGGGCAATGAGCAGTTCTTC
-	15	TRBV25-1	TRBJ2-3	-	CASSEFRGSTDTQYF	TGTGCCAGCAGTGAATTTCGCGGGAGCACAGATACGCAGTATTTT
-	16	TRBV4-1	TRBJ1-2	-	CASSQHLLLSSYGYTF	TGCGCCAGCAGCCAACACCTCCTTCTTTCCTCATATGGCTACACCTTC
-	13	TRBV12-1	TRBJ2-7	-	CANSRDRPYEQYF	TGTGCCAATAGCCGGGACAGACCCTACGAGCAGTACTTC